One sample yielded the 22 T cell receptor beta chains listed below, sequenced in a study of tumor-infiltrating lymphocytes in primary liver carcinoma. With roughly 0.5 ug total RNA as template and a constant-region primer, TCR beta cDNA was made. Investigators got TCR beta libraries out of three nested multiplex PCR rounds, done with slightly modified ARM-PCR. In the first two PCR rounds, TRBV1-TRBV30 forward primers were paired with a C-beta reverse primer, and each round lasted approximately 9 cycles. MiXCR, run by TCRdb on the multiplex PCR reads, gives a single entry per CDR3 protein. Counted here are 100,000 to 150,000 distinct CDR3 sequences, around 60% occurring once; the ten biggest clones make up more than 7%. Scientists recovered RNA and DNA together from around 20-30 mg of unsorted bulk tissue. Sequencing used liver tumor tissue from sampling region 3. The subset was: tumor region T3, left-lateral pole. The receptors come from a woman in her sixties or seventies with primary liver carcinoma and hepatitis B virus infection.

In the case of this clonotype: Lacking the conserved final phenylalanine or tryptophan, this CDR3 likely reflects a read error. The DNA is left out, because the CDR3 cannot be placed on it with certainty; the CDR3 is given as TCRdb lists it. The chain recombines TRBV11-3 with TRBJ2-1; the table's D call TRBD2 went unverified against the DNA. Ends included, the CDR3 has 14 residues. Germline CDR1 is SGHNT and CDR2 is YENEEA. Here the CDR3 reads CASSSSGRAAELFL.

The chain links TRBV6-1 to TRBJ1-1; the match to TRBD1 covers 7 bases. Germline lookup yields CDR1 MNHNS and CDR2 SASEGT. The CDR3 has 14 amino acids. The V segment lost 5 bases and the J segment 3 bases; nucleotides outside the gene matches: 6. The CDR3 region has the DNA TGTGCCAGCAGTCAATACCAGGGGGACACTGAAGCTTTCTTT. As protein: CASSQYQGDTEAFF.

With respect to this clonotype: Germline and junction disagree at one end, which may indicate a read error. V is TRBV28 and J is TRBJ2-2; D is ambiguous. The germline V gene encodes CDR1 MDHEN and CDR2 SYDVKM. The CDR3 loop spans 16 amino acids. The CDR3 coding sequence is TGTGCCAACAGTTCTGTTTACCATAGGGCTGCCGGGGAGCTGTTTTTT. Translation gives CANSSVYHRAAGELFF.

In its sample, this clonotype was seen many times. The chain recombines TRBV7-9 with TRBJ2-1; D remains unclear. The CDR3 is 12 residues long. V was cut by 5 bases and J by 7 bases, with 9 bases left in between. Germline lookup yields CDR1 SEHNR and CDR2 FQNEAQ (reference sequence). DNA for the CDR3: TGTGCCAGCAGCCCCATCGGGAATGAGCAGTTCTTC. Its translation: CASSPIGNEQFF.

This clonotype was counted a single time. One end of the junction fails to match germline, which may point to a read error. The V gene is TRBV11-2, the J gene TRBJ1-3; 9 bases line up with TRBD1. There are 17 residues in the CDR3. Germline CDR1 reads SGHAT; CDR2 reads FQNNGV. The CDR3: CASSLFPPEQGANTIYF. CDR3 nucleotide sequence: TGTGCCAGCAGCTTATTCCCCCCCGAACAGGGGGCAAACACCATATACTTT.

This clonotype appeared many times. This chain uses TRBV29-1 with TRBJ1-2; possible D gene TRBD1, 5 bases. Germline V gene sequence: CDR1 SQVTM, CDR2 ANQGSEA. V lost 7 bases to trimming and J lost 3 bases, with 12 bases between them. This CDR3 contains 12 residues. CDR3: CSASLGDYGYTF. CDR3 bases: TGCAGCGCTTCCCTGGGGGACTATGGCTACACCTTC.

V gene TRBV6-1 combines with J gene TRBJ2-3; a possible D gene is TRBD1 (6 bases). The CDR3 is made up of 14 amino acids. V was pared by 4 bases and J by 12 bases, with 20 bases between. Germline V gene data show CDR1 as MNHNS and CDR2 as SASEGT. CDR3 nucleotides: TGTGCCAGCAGTGTTTCAGGGGATGGATGGACACAGTATTTT. This codes for CASSVSGDGWTQYF.

A remark on this clonotype: A read error is possible here, since a much larger clone lies one base away. The chain employs TRBV7-9 and TRBJ2-6; no clear D. V was trimmed by 3 bases and J by 0 bases, leaving 15 bases between them. Germline V lookup: CDR1 SEHNR, CDR2 FQNEAQ (reference sequence). The CDR3 extends over 18 amino acids. The CDR3 bases are TGTGCCAGCAGCTTCTCAGTCACTCCCGGCTCTGGGGCCAACGTCCTGACTTTC. Protein: CASSFSVTPGSGANVLTF.

As regards this clonotype: With a much larger clone just one base away, this may be a read error. The chain combines TRBV6-5 with TRBJ1-6, with D maybe TRBD1 (5 bases). The CDR3 sequence is 14 residues long. Between the trimmed V and J ends, which lost 10 bases and 7 bases, there was a span of 17 bases. In germline, CDR1 is MNHEY, CDR2 SVGAGI. The DNA for the CDR3 is TGTGCCAACACCCCCGGCAGGGAAAATTCACCCCTCCACTTT. This translates into CANTPGRENSPLHF.

For this clonotype: One end of the junction is discordant with germline, which a read error may explain. The chain links TRBV11-2 to TRBJ2-7; D not resolved. The CDR3 loop spans 15 amino acids. Germline loops: CDR1 SGHAT, CDR2 FQNNGV. The CDR3 region is CASSLEPGHTSEQYF. CDR3 nucleotides: TGTGCCAGTAGCTTAGAGCCAGGCCATACGTCAGAGCAGTACTTC.

This clonotype was recorded many times. The CDR3 coding sequence is TGCAGCGTTGTAACAGGGTCCGGGCAGTACTTC. This sequence encodes CSVVTGSGQYF. The V gene is TRBV29-1, the J gene TRBJ2-7; weak D call: TRBD1 (6 bases). V was trimmed by 4 bases and J by 9 bases, leaving 13 bases between them. The CDR3 totals 11 residues. Germline CDR1 is SQVTM and CDR2 is ANQGSEA.

This clonotype was found a few times. The rearrangement joins TRBV14 to TRBJ1-2; D is uncertain. This CDR3 contains 13 residues. Germline CDR1 SGHDN, CDR2 FVKESK. Trimming shortened V by 4 bases and J by 4 bases, and 10 bases separated the two germline ends. The CDR3 sequence is CASSPSRFYGYTF. CDR3 DNA sequence: TGTGCCAGCAGCCCGAGCAGGTTCTATGGCTACACCTTC.

As for this clonotype: The junction and the germline gene differ at one end; a read error may be behind it. This chain joins TRBV11-3 and TRBJ2-5, with 7 bases matching TRBD1. This CDR3 has 14 residues. Germline V gene lookup returns CDR1 SGHNT and CDR2 YENEEA. CDR3 protein: CASSLGTGEESQHF. The CDR3 coding sequence is TGTGCCAGCAGCTTAGGCACAGGGGAAGAGAGCCAGCACTTC.

At least ten counts were recorded for this clonotype. V gene TRBV29-1 combines with J gene TRBJ2-5; D perhaps matches TRBD1 (6 bases). The CDR3 is 13 residues long. The V gene lost 7 bases and the J gene lost 1 base, with 13 bases spanning the gap. From germline, CDR1 is SQVTM and CDR2 ANQGSEA. Here the CDR3 DNA reads TGCAGCGCCGGACAGCATCCCCAAGAGACCCAGTACTTC. Translating gives CSAGQHPQETQYF.

J is TRBJ2-3 and V is TRBV11-2, with TRBD2 identical over 7 bases. This CDR3 has 14 residues. Per germline, CDR1 SGHAT and CDR2 FQNNGV. The CDR3 coding sequence is TGTGTCAGTAGCTTGGGACTAACCACAGATACGCAGTATTTT. As protein: CVSSLGLTTDTQYF.

Worth noting for this clonotype: Since no conserved phenylalanine or tryptophan closes the CDR3, a read error is the likely cause. The rearrangement uses TRBV11-2 and TRBJ2-3; possibly TRBD1 for D (5 bases). There are 14 residues in the CDR3. CDR1 is SGHAT and CDR2 is FQNNGV in the germline V gene. The CDR3 DNA sequence: TGTGTCAGCAGTATGGGGCTTCCCACAGATACGCAGTATTAT. Its translation: CVSSMGLPTDTQYY.

Concerning this clonotype itself: This CDR3 is missing its conserved last phenylalanine or tryptophan, likely due to a read error. The rearrangement links TRBV12-3 or TRBV12-4 to TRBJ1-6; TRBD1 matches 8 bases. CDR3 length equals 13 residues. Trimming removed 6 bases from V and 9 bases from J; junction bases left unmatched: 4. CDR3 sequence reads: CASRLDRASPLHY. DNA of the CDR3: TGTGCCAGCAGACTGGACAGGGCTTCACCCCTCCACTAT.

The chain employs TRBV19 and TRBJ2-5, with 7 bases identical to TRBD1. The CDR3 spans 15 residues. Losses at the gene ends were 5 bases for V and 5 bases for J; bases not matched to a gene: 11. CDR1 is LNHDA, CDR2 SQIVND, per germline (reference sequence). This chain's CDR3 is CASSHRTGIMETQYF. CDR3 bases: TGTGCCAGTAGTCATCGGACAGGAATTATGGAGACCCAGTACTTC.

This chain uses TRBV11-3 with TRBJ2-3; D gene uncertain. Trimming removed 2 bases from V and 3 bases from J, with 18 bases in between. Germline V CDR1 and CDR2: SGHNT, YENEEA. This CDR3 is built from 17 residues. The CDR3 nucleotides are TGTGCCAGCAGCTTATCGTTCCGGCCGCTACTGACAGATACGCAGTATTTT. Its translation: CASSLSFRPLLTDTQYF.

This clonotype has at least ten counts. The chain is built from TRBV29-1 and TRBJ1-1; D is undetermined. V dropped 0 bases and J dropped 6 bases, with 17 bases sitting between them. The CDR3 totals 15 residues. Germline CDR1 and CDR2: SQVTM and ANQGSEA. CDR3 amino acids: CSVEETTTRRAEAFF. The CDR3 region has the DNA TGCAGCGTTGAAGAGACCACAACCCGTCGCGCTGAAGCTTTCTTT.

There are a few counts of this clonotype. The chain couples TRBV28 to TRBJ2-6; TRBD1 is a possible D gene (6 bases). This CDR3 spans 19 amino acids. With 5 bases removed from V and 2 bases from J, the gap between germline ends came to 22 bases. The V gene's germline CDR1 is MDHEN and CDR2 SYDVKM. CDR3 DNA: TGTGCCAGCAGTACACTTACCGGGACAAGGAGGACTGGGGCCAACGTCCTGACTTTC. Amino acid sequence: CASSTLTGTRRTGANVLTF.

About this clonotype itself: The final CDR3 position lacks the conserved phenylalanine or tryptophan, pointing to a likely read error. CDR3 nucleotides: TGTGCCAGCAGCTTAGAGGGAGGAGGTATCGGTGAACAGTTCTAC. Protein sequence: CASSLEGGGIGEQFY. V usage is TRBV11-2 and J usage is TRBJ2-1; D is perhaps TRBD2 (6 bases). CDR1 SGHAT and CDR2 FQNNGV come from the germline V gene. Trimming took off 0 bases at V and 13 bases at J, with 19 bases between the two ends. The CDR3 totals 15 residues.